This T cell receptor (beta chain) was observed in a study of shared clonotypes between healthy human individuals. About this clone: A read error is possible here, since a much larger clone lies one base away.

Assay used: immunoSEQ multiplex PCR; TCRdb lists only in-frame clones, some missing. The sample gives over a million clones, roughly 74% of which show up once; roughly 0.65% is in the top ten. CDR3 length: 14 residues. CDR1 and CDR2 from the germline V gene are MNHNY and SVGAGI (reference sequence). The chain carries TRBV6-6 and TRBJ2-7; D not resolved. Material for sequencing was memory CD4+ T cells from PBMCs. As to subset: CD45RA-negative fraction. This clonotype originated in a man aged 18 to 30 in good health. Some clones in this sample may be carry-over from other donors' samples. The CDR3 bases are TGTGCCAGCAGTTACTCATCGGCTCTTATCGAGCGGTACTTC. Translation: CASSYSSALIERYF.